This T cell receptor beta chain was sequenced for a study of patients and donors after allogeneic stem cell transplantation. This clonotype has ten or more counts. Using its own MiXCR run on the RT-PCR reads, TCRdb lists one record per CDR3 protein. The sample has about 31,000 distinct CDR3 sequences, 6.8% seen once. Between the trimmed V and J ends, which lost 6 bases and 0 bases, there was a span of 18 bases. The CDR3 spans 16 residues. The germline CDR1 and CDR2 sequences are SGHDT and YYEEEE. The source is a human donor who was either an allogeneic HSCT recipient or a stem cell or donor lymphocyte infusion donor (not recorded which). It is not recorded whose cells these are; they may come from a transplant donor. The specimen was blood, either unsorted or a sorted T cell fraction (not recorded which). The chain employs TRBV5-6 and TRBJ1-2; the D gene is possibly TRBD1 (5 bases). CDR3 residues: CASKIVPGRTNYGYTF. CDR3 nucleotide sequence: TGTGCCAGCAAGATTGTACCGGGACGGACTAACTATGGCTACACCTTC.